Below, 20 T cell receptor beta chains from the same sample are listed, as sequenced in a study of T cell responses to AZD1222 COVID-19 vaccine. TCRdb's table, derived via immunoSEQ multiplex PCR, lists solely in-frame clones and lacks some. The sample contains approximately 150,000 clones, about 90% of which appear only once. The sequencing used peripheral blood, collected on day 0 of AZD1222 vaccination. These receptor sequences come from an adult in good health.

About this clone: At one of its ends the junction is not consistent with the germline gene, which may arise from a read error. This rearrangement joins TRBV7-8 to TRBJ2-2, with 9 bases aligning to TRBD2. The length of the CDR3 is 16 residues. Germline V gene data show CDR1 as SGHVS and CDR2 as FQNEAQ. This CDR3 is CASSLAIGLAIGELFF. CDR3 coding DNA: TGTGCCAGCAGCCTAGCCATCGGACTAGCGATCGGGGAGCTGTTTTTT.

The chain carries TRBV7-2 and TRBJ1-1; 8 bases are shared with TRBD1. Germline CDR1 reads SGHTA; CDR2 reads FQGNSA. The junction had 10 bases not matched to a gene; V was cut back by 5 bases and J by 5 bases. CDR3 length: 15 residues. The CDR3 region has the DNA TGTGCCAGCAGCATAAACGCAGGGGGCCAGACTGAAGCTTTCTTT. Its protein product is CASSINAGGQTEAFF.

This clone was picked up one time. V is TRBV4-3 and J is TRBJ1-2; TRBD1 might be the D (5 bases). This CDR3 comprises 15 residues. Trimming removed 0 bases at V and 2 bases at J, with 10 bases between. CDR1 and CDR2 from the germline V gene are LGHNA and YSLEER. CDR3 sequence reads: CASSQDHSGNYGYTF. CDR3 DNA sequence: TGCGCCAGCAGCCAAGATCATTCAGGGAACTATGGCTACACCTTC.

This chain connects TRBV4-1 to TRBJ2-7; D gene ambiguous. Germline loops: CDR1 MGHRA, CDR2 YSYEKL. Trimming pared 4 bases from V and 4 bases from J, leaving 14 bases between. CDR3 length: 14 residues. The CDR3 loop is CASSPQDLEYEQYF. The CDR3 DNA sequence: TGCGCCAGCAGCCCTCAGGACCTGGAGTACGAGCAGTACTTC.

The V gene is TRBV4-2, the J gene TRBJ2-1; possible D gene TRBD1, 5 bases. The germline V and J ends were trimmed by 0 bases and 15 bases, with 27 bases remaining between them. Germline V CDR1 and CDR2: LGHNA, YNFKEQ. The CDR3 spans 17 residues. Written as DNA, the CDR3 is TGTGCCAGCAGCCAAGATCTAACAGGTAGGCCTCACGTCGGACGGTTCTTC. Encoded protein: CASSQDLTGRPHVGRFF.

V usage is TRBV19 and J usage is TRBJ1-2; 9 bases line up with TRBD1. The germline gives CDR1 LNHDA, CDR2 SQIVND (reference sequence). This CDR3 comprises 13 residues. V gave up 4 bases and J gave up 8 bases; unmatched junction bases: 5. CDR3 sequence: CASSTGQGGGYTF. CDR3 nucleotide sequence: TGTGCCAGTAGTACGGGACAGGGAGGAGGCTACACCTTC. Full variable domain (missing parts from reference TRBV19 and TRBJ1-2): DGGITQSPKYLFRKEGQNVTLSCEQNLNHDAMYWYRQDPGQGLRLIYYSQIVNDFQKGDIAEGYSVSREKKESFPLTVTSAQKNPTAFYLCASSTGQGGGYTFGSGTRLTVV.

The V gene is TRBV4-2, the J gene TRBJ2-7, with 7 bases that match TRBD1. V gave up 2 bases and J gave up 0 bases; unmatched junction bases: 7. Germline CDR1 LGHNA, CDR2 YNFKEQ. The CDR3 has 16 residues. CDR3 loop: CASSQSAWDSSYEQYF. The CDR3, as DNA: TGTGCCAGCAGCCAATCCGCATGGGACAGCTCCTACGAGCAGTACTTC.

The rearrangement joins TRBV5-1 to TRBJ1-1, with unresolved D. The germline V and J ends were trimmed by 3 bases and 4 bases, with 13 bases remaining between them. Germline CDR1 SGHRS, CDR2 YFSETQ. The CDR3 consists of 14 residues. CDR3: CASSYTGPGTEAFF. The CDR3 bases are TGCGCCAGCAGCTACACCGGGCCAGGCACTGAAGCTTTCTTT.

The genes are TRBV6-1 and TRBJ2-1; 7 bases agree with TRBD1. With V trimmed by 3 bases and J by 0 bases, 2 bases remained unmatched. This CDR3 comprises 15 residues. Germline values: CDR1 MNHNS, CDR2 SASEGT. CDR3 DNA: TGTGCCAGCAGTGAGTACAGGGGCTCCTACAATGAGCAGTTCTTC. Protein sequence: CASSEYRGSYNEQFF.

V is TRBV7-2 and J is TRBJ1-3; TRBD1 aligns across 9 bases. Trimming cost V 3 bases and J 3 bases; bases outside gene matches: 9. Germline V gene data show CDR1 as SGHTA and CDR2 as FQGNSA. This CDR3 spans 17 amino acids. CDR3 in DNA: TGTGCCAGCAGCTTTAGCGCACAGGGGGCCGGTGGAAACACCATATATTTT. The encoded protein is CASSFSAQGAGGNTIYF.

The J gene is TRBJ2-1, the V gene TRBV4-1; no reliable D call. Germline CDR1 and CDR2: MGHRA and YSYEKL. CDR3 length: 14 amino acids. Trimming took 0 bases from V and 4 from J, leaving 7 bases between them. The CDR3 DNA reads TGCGCCAGCAGCCAAGACAGGAATTACAATGAGCAGTTCTTC. Its protein is CASSQDRNYNEQFF.

The rearrangement uses TRBV9 and TRBJ1-5, with 11 bases aligning to TRBD1. Looked up from germline, CDR1 is SGDLS and CDR2 is YYNGEE. This CDR3 is built from 17 residues. The ends lost 7 bases at V and 5 bases at J; junction bases unmatched: 14. The CDR3 is CASGAAIGQGADQPQHF. CDR3 DNA: TGTGCCAGCGGAGCCGCGATTGGACAGGGGGCTGATCAGCCCCAGCATTTT.

The V call is TRBV28, the J call TRBJ2-7; weak D call: TRBD1 (6 bases). Per germline, CDR1 MDHEN and CDR2 SYDVKM. This CDR3 contains 14 residues. V lost 4 bases, J lost 6 bases, and 16 bases lay in between. The CDR3 is CASSSKGQTSEQYF. DNA for the CDR3: TGTGCCAGCAGTTCAAAAGGACAGACGAGCGAGCAGTACTTC.

The table lists this clone with a count of one. The chain combines TRBV5-4 with TRBJ2-2; 7 bases are shared with TRBD1. After removal of 9 bases from V and 6 bases from J, the junction contained 11 bases not matched to a gene. The CDR3 has 14 amino acids. Germline V gene sequence: CDR1 SGHNT, CDR2 YYREEE (reference sequence). In DNA form, the CDR3 reads TGTGCCACCTACGACAGGGTTCCGTCCGGGGAGCTGTTTTTT. Protein product: CATYDRVPSGELFF.

V usage is TRBV9 and J usage is TRBJ2-3, with 7 bases lining up with TRBD2. The CDR3 consists of 17 residues. The V gene end was trimmed by 2 bases and the J gene end by 1 base; junction bases not matched to a gene: 10. Germline CDR1 and CDR2: SGDLS and YYNGEE. The CDR3 DNA reads TGTGCCAGCAGCGTGGCAGGTTCGGGGAGGGGCACAGATACGCAGTATTTT. Translated, it gives CASSVAGSGRGTDTQYF.

CDR3 DNA sequence: TGTGCCAGCAGCTTAGACAGGGGGGGCTCCTACGAGCAGTACTTC. Translated, it gives CASSLDRGGSYEQYF. The V call is TRBV11-2, the J call TRBJ2-7; the D call may be TRBD1 or TRBD2 (7 bases each). The V end was cut by 0 bases, the J end by 0 bases, with 9 bases between. Germline lookup yields CDR1 SGHAT and CDR2 FQNNGV. CDR3 size: 15 residues.

The J gene is TRBJ1-1, the V gene TRBV19; the D gene is possibly TRBD1 (6 bases). The CDR3 is 14 amino acids. Germline V gene sequence: CDR1 LNHDA, CDR2 SQIVND (reference sequence). V was cut by 4 bases and J by 5 bases, with 14 bases left in between. Written as DNA, the CDR3 is TGTGCCAGTAGTACAGGGGTCTTGGGGACTGAAGCTTTCTTT. This codes for CASSTGVLGTEAFF.

The genes are TRBV5-1 and TRBJ2-5, with 8 positions matching TRBD1. Germline V gene sequence: CDR1 SGHRS, CDR2 YFSETQ. The CDR3 sequence is 14 residues long. V was clipped by 1 base and J by 7 bases; unmatched bases: 6. The CDR3 loop reads CASSLMDREGTQYF. CDR3 sequence (DNA): TGCGCCAGCAGCTTGATGGACAGGGAAGGGACCCAGTACTTC. The whole variable domain, remainder taken from reference TRBV5-1 and TRBJ2-5, is KAGVTQTPRYLIKTRGQQVTLSCSPISGHRSVSWYQQTPGQGLQFLFEYFSETQRNKGNFPGRFSGRQFSNSRSEMNVSTLELGDSALYLCASSLMDREGTQYFGPGTRLLVL.

This chain joins TRBV6-5 and TRBJ1-1; no definite D call. The CDR3 runs to 13 residues. V lost 6 bases and J 1 base, leaving 9 bases between the germline ends. CDR1 and CDR2 from the germline V gene are MNHEY and SVGAGI. The CDR3 protein is CASRRWGNTEAFF. DNA of the CDR3: TGTGCCAGCAGGAGGTGGGGGAACACTGAAGCTTTCTTT.

This clone has only a few counts. The chain is built from TRBV11-2 and TRBJ2-3, with 9 nucleotides matching TRBD2. V was pared by 4 bases and J by 1 base, with 15 bases of the junction left unmatched. Germline CDR1 and CDR2: SGHAT and FQNNGV. CDR3 size: 19 residues. The CDR3 region is CASSSRGSSGNLRTDTQYF. In DNA form, the CDR3 reads TGTGCCAGCAGCTCGAGGGGGTCTAGCGGGAACCTTCGCACAGATACGCAGTATTTT.